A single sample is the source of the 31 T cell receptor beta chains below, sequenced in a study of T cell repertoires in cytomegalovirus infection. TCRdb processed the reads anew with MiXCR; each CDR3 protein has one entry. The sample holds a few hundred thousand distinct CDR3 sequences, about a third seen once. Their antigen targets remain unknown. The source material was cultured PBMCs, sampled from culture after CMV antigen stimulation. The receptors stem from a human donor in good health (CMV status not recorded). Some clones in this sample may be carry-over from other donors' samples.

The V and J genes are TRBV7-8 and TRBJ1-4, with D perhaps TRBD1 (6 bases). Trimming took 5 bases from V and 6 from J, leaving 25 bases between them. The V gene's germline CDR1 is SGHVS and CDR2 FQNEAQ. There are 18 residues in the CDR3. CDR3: CASSPRHNRDTWDEKLFF. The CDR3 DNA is TGTGCCAGCAGCCCACGACATAACCGGGACACATGGGATGAAAAACTGTTTTTT.

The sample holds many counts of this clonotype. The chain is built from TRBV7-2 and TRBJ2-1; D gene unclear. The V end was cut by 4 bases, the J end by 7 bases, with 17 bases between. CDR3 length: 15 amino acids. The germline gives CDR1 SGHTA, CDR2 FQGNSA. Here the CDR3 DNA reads TGTGCCAGCAGCTCTCTGGGTTTGGTCTGGAATGAGCAGTTCTTC. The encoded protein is CASSSLGLVWNEQFF.

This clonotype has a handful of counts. The CDR3 spells CASSSSDRHTEAFF. The DNA of the CDR3 is TGTGCCAGCAGCTCCTCCGACCGGCACACTGAAGCTTTCTTT. The rearrangement uses TRBV7-3 and TRBJ1-1; no reliable D call. Germline V gene lookup returns CDR1 SGHTA and CDR2 FQGTGA. This CDR3 has 14 residues. V was cut by 4 bases and J by 3 bases, with 12 bases left in between.

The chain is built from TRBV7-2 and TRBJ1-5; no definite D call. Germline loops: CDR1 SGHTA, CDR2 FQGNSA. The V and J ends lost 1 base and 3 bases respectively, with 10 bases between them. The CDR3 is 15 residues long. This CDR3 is CASSLVSGYNQPQHF. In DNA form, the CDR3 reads TGTGCCAGCAGCTTAGTGTCCGGGTACAATCAGCCCCAGCATTTT.

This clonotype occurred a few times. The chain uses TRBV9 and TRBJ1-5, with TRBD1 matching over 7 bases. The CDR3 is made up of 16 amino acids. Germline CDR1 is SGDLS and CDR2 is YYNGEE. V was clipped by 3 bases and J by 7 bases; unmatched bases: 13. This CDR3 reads CASSGPGSGGGQPQHF. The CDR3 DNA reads TGTGCCAGCAGCGGCCCGGGTTCAGGGGGAGGCCAGCCCCAGCATTTT.

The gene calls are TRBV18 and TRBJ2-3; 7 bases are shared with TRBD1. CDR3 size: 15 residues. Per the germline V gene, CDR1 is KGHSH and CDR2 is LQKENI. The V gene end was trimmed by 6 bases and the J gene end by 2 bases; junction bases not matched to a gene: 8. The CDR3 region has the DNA TGTGCCAGCTCTCAACCGGGACAGAACACAGATACGCAGTATTTT. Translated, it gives CASSQPGQNTDTQYF.

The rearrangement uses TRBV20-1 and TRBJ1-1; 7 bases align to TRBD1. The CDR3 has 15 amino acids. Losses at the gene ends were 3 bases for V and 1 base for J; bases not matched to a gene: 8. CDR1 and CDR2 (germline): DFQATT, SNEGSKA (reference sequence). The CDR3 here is CSASGSGTANTEAFF. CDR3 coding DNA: TGCAGTGCTAGCGGCTCCGGGACAGCGAACACTGAAGCTTTCTTT.

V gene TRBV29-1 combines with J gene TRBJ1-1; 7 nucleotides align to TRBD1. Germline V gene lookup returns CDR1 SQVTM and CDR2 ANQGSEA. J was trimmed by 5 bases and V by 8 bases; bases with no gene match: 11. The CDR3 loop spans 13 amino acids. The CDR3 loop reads CSTDSGGETEAFF. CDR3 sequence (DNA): TGCAGCACCGATTCAGGGGGGGAGACTGAAGCTTTCTTT. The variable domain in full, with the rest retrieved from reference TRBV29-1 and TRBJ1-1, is SAVISQKPSRDICQRGTSLTIQCQVDSQVTMMFWYRQQPGQSLTLIATANQGSEATYESGFVIDKFPISRPNLTFSTLTVSNMSPEDSSIYLCSTDSGGETEAFFGQGTRLTVV.

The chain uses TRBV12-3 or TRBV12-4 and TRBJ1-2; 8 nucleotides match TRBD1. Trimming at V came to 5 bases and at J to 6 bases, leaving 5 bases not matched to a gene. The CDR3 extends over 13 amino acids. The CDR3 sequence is CASSTGQGHGYTF. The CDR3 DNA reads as TGTGCCAGCAGTACTGGACAGGGCCATGGCTACACCTTC.

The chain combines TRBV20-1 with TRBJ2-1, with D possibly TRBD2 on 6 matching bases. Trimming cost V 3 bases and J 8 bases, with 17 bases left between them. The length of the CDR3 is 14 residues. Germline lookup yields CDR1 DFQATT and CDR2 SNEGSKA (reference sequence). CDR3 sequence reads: CSASSYGRGDEQFF. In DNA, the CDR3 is TGCAGTGCTAGTTCTTACGGGAGAGGGGATGAGCAGTTCTTC.

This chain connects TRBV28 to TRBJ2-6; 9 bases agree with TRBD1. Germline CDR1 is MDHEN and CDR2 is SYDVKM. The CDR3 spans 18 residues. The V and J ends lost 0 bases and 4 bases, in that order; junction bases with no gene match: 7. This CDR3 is CASSLWDRGKTGANVLTF. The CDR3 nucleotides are TGTGCCAGCAGTTTATGGGACAGGGGAAAGACCGGGGCCAACGTCCTGACTTTC.

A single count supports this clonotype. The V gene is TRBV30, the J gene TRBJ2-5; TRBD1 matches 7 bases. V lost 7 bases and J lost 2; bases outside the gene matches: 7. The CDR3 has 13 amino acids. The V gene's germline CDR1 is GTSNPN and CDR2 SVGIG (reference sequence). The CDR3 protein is CAYGTVFQETQYF. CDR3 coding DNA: TGTGCCTACGGGACAGTGTTTCAAGAGACCCAGTACTTC.

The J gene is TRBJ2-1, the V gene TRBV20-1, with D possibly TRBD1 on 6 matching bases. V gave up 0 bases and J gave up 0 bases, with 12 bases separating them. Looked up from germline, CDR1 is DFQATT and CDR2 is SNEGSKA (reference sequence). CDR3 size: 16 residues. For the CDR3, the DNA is TGCAGTGCTAGAGAACAGGGCGTAGGCTCCTACAATGAGCAGTTCTTC. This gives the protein CSAREQGVGSYNEQFF.

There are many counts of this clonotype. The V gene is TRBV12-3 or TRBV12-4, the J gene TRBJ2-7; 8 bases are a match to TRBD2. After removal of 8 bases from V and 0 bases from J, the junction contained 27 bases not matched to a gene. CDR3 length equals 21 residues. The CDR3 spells CASQLRGLWQGHSGGSYEQYF. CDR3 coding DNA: TGTGCCAGCCAATTGCGGGGCTTATGGCAGGGCCACAGCGGGGGCTCCTACGAGCAGTACTTC.

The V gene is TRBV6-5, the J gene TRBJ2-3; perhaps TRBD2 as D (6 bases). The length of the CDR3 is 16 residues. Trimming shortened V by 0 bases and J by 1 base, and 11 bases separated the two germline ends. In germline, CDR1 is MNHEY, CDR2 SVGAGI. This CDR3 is CASSYSRWEGTDTQYF. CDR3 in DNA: TGTGCCAGCAGTTACTCGCGGTGGGAGGGCACAGATACGCAGTATTTT.

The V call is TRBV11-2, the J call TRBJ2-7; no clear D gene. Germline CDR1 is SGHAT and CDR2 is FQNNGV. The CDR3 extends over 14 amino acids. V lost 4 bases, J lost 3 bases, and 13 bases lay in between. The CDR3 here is CASSSPQQLYEQYV. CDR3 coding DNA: TGTGCCAGCAGCTCCCCCCAGCAGCTCTACGAGCAGTACGTC.

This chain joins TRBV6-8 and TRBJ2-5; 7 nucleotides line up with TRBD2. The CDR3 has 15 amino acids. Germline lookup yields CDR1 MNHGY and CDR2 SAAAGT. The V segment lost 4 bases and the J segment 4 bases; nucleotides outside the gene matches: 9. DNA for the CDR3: TGTGCCAGCAGTTTGCGGACTAGTATAAGAGAGACCCAGTACTTC. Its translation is CASSLRTSIRETQYF.

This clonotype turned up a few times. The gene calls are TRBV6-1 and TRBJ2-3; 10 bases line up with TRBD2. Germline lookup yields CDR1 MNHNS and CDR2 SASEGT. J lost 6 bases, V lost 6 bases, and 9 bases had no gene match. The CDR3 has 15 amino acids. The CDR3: CASRGGLAVRDTQYF. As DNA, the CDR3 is TGTGCCAGCAGAGGTGGACTAGCGGTTCGGGATACGCAGTATTTT.

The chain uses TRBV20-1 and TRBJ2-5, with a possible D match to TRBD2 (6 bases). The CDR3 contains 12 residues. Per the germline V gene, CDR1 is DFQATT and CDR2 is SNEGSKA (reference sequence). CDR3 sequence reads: CSAAGGGETQYF. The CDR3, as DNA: TGCAGCGCAGCTGGGGGAGGAGAGACCCAGTACTTC.

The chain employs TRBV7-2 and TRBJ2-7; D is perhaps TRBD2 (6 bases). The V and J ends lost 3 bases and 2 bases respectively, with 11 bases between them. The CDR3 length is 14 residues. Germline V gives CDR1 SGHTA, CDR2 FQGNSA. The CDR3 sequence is CASSFWRDPYEQYF. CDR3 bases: TGTGCCAGCAGCTTCTGGCGGGACCCCTACGAGCAGTACTTC.

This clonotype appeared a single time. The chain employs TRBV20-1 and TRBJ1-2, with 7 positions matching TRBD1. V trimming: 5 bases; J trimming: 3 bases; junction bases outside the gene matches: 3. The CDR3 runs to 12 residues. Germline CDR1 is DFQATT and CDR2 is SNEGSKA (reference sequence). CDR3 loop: CSAGDRDYGYTF. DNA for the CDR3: TGCAGTGCTGGCGACAGGGACTATGGCTACACCTTC.

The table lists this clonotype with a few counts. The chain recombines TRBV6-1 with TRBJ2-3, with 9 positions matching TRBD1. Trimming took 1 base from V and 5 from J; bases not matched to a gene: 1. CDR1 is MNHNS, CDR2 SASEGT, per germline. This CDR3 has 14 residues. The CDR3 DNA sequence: TGTGCCAGCAGTGAAGGACAGGGGGGAGATACGCAGTATTTT. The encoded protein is CASSEGQGGDTQYF.

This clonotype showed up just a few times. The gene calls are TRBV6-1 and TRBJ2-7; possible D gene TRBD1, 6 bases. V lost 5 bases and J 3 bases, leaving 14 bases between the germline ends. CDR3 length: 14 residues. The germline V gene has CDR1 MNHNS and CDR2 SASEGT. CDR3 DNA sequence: TGTGCCAGCAGTCGGGACACGGTTATCTACGAGCAGTACGTC. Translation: CASSRDTVIYEQYV.

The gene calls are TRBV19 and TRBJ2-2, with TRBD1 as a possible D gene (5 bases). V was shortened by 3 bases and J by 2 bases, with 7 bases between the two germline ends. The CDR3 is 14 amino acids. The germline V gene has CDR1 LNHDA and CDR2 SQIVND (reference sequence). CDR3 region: CASSIQGNTGELFF. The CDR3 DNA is TGTGCCAGTAGTATTCAGGGAAACACCGGGGAGCTGTTTTTT. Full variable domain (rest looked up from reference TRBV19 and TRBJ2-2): DGGITQSPKYLFRKEGQNVTLSCEQNLNHDAMYWYRQDPGQGLRLIYYSQIVNDFQKGDIAEGYSVSREKKESFPLTVTSAQKNPTAFYLCASSIQGNTGELFFGEGSRLTVL.

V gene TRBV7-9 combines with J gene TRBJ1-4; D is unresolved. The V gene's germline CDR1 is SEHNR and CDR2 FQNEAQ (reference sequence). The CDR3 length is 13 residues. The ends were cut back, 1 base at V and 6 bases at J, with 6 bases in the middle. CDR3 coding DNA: TGTGCCAGCAGCTTAGGGAACTATGAAAAACTGTTTTTT. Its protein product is CASSLGNYEKLFF.

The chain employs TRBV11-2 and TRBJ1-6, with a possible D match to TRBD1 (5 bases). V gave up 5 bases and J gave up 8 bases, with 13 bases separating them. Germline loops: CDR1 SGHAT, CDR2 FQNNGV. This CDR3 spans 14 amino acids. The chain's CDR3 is CASSLPDTYSPLHF. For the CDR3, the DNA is TGTGCCAGCAGCCTCCCGGACACCTATTCACCCCTCCACTTT.

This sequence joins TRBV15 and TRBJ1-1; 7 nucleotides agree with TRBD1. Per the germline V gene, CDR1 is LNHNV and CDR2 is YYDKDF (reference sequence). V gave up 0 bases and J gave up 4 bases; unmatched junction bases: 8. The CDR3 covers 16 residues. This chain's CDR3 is CATSRDRWSGGTEAFF. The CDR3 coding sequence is TGTGCCACCAGCAGAGACCGTTGGTCAGGGGGCACTGAAGCTTTCTTT.

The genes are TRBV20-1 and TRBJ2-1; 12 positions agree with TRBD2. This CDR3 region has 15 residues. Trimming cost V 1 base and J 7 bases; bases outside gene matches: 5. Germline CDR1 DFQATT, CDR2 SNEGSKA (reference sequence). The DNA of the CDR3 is TGCAGTGCTAGAGGGTCCGGGACTAGCGGGAATGAGCAGTTCTTC. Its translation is CSARGSGTSGNEQFF.

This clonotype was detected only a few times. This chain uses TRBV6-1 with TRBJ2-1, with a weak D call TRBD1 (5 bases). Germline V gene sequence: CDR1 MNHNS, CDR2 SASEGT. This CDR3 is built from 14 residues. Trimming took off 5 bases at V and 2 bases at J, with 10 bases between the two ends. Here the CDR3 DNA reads TGTGCCAGCAGTTTAACAGGTCCCTACAATGAGCAGTTCTTC. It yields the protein CASSLTGPYNEQFF.

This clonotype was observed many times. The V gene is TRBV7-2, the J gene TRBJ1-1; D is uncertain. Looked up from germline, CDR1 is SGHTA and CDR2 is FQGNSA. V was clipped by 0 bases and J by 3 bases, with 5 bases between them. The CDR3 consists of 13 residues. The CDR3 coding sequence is TGTGCCAGCAGCTTAGCGCTGTACACTGAAGCTTTCTTT. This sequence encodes CASSLALYTEAFF. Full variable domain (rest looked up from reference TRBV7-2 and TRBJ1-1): GAGVSQSPSNKVTEKGKDVELRCDPISGHTALYWYRQSLGQGLEFLIYFQGNSAPDKSGLPSDRFSAERTGGSVSTLTIQRTQQEDSAVYLCASSLALYTEAFFGQGTRLTVV.

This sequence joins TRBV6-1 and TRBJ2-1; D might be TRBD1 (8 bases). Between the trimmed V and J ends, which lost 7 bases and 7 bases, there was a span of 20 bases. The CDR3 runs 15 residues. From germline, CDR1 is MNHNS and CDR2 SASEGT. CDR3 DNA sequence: TGTGCCAGCAAATCGACAGGGGAGGGGTGGAATGAGCAGTTCTTC. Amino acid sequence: CASKSTGEGWNEQFF.